The 27 T cell receptor beta chains presented below share a single source sample, sequenced in a study of technical replicates of blood from several donors. Measured with immunoSEQ multiplex PCR; TCRdb has only the in-frame clones, and not every one. The profile shows 70,000 or so clones, roughly 91% of them singletons. The sample consisted of T cells isolated from PBMCs. These receptors were collected from a human donor in good health. Some clones in this sample may be carry-over from other donors' samples.

A single count supports this clone. The chain has TRBV11-3 and TRBJ1-1; TRBD1 is a possible D gene (6 bases). Per germline, CDR1 SGHNT and CDR2 YENEEA. Trimming shortened V by 2 bases and J by 4 bases, and 8 bases separated the two germline ends. CDR3 length: 13 residues. As DNA, the CDR3 is TGTGCCAGCAGCTTACGGACAGTCACTGAAGCTTTCTTT. This translates into CASSLRTVTEAFF.

The rearrangement links TRBV10-3 to TRBJ2-1; 7 bases are a match to TRBD1. V was clipped by 8 bases and J by 0 bases; unmatched bases: 4. This CDR3 is 14 amino acids long. Germline CDR1 and CDR2: ENHRY and SYGVKD. Here the CDR3 DNA reads TGTGCCATCCAGGACAGGAGCTCCTACAATGAGCAGTTCTTC. The encoded protein is CAIQDRSSYNEQFF.

This clone came up once. This chain links TRBV27 with TRBJ2-4; D is perhaps TRBD1 (5 bases). Looked up from germline, CDR1 is MNHEY and CDR2 is SMNVEV (reference sequence). V lost 1 base and J lost 8, with 12 bases in between. This CDR3 comprises 14 residues. The CDR3 nucleotides are TGTGCCAGCAGTTTATATCCAGGGTCTGACATTCAGTACTTC. It is translated as CASSLYPGSDIQYF.

V and J are TRBV28 and TRBJ2-3; maybe TRBD2 (5 bases). V lost 7 bases and J lost 6, with 17 bases in between. Germline-derived CDR1 and CDR2 are MDHEN and SYDVKM. This CDR3 comprises 14 residues. The CDR3 sequence: CASILTPGSDTQYF. The CDR3 DNA follows: TGTGCCAGCATCTTAACCCCGGGATCGGATACGCAGTATTTT.

This rearrangement joins TRBV5-1 to TRBJ2-5, with 7 bases lining up with TRBD1. V dropped 4 bases and J dropped 1; count of bases not matched to a gene: 7. The V gene's germline CDR1 is SGHRS and CDR2 YFSETQ. The CDR3 totals 15 residues. The CDR3 DNA follows: TGCGCCAGCAGCCGTACAGGGGCGCGCCAAGAGACCCAGTACTTC. This encodes CASSRTGARQETQYF.

The rearrangement links TRBV29-1 to TRBJ1-1; D gene unclear. The CDR3 has 14 residues. Deletions cut 5 bases from V and 2 bases from J, with 15 bases between. Germline lookup yields CDR1 SQVTM and CDR2 ANQGSEA. In DNA form, the CDR3 reads TGCAGCGTTCGTCCAGGCTCCAGAAACACTGAAGCTTTCTTT. Protein: CSVRPGSRNTEAFF.

This clone has more than one count but fewer than ten. The CDR3 here is CASSEVGPHEAFF. As DNA, the CDR3 is TGCGCCAGCAGTGAAGTGGGGCCGCATGAAGCTTTCTTT. The chain uses TRBV10-2 and TRBJ1-1, with a weak D call TRBD1 (5 bases). From germline, CDR1 is WSHSY and CDR2 SAAADI. CDR3 length: 13 amino acids. Between the trimmed V and J ends, which lost 3 bases and 7 bases, there was a span of 12 bases.

This clone has more than one count but fewer than ten. The chain joins TRBV5-1 to TRBJ1-1; maybe TRBD1 (5 bases). From germline, CDR1 is SGHRS and CDR2 YFSETQ. The CDR3 consists of 15 residues. Trimming cost V 5 bases and J 4 bases, with 18 bases left between them. The CDR3 spells CASRSPRLGGTEAFF. DNA for the CDR3: TGCGCCAGCAGGTCGCCAAGGCTGGGGGGCACTGAAGCTTTCTTT. Drawing the rest from reference TRBV5-1 and TRBJ1-1, the complete variable domain is KAGVTQTPRYLIKTRGQQVTLSCSPISGHRSVSWYQQTPGQGLQFLFEYFSETQRNKGNFPGRFSGRQFSNSRSEMNVSTLELGDSALYLCASRSPRLGGTEAFFGQGTRLTVV.

V is TRBV2 and J is TRBJ2-5; 9 positions agree with TRBD1. Germline-derived CDR1 and CDR2 are SNHLY and FYNNEI. The CDR3 contains 13 residues. V gave up 4 bases and J gave up 5 bases; unmatched junction bases: 2. CDR3 sequence (DNA): TGTGCCAGCAGTGGGGACAGGGATGAGACCCAGTACTTC. Its protein is CASSGDRDETQYF.

The chain recombines TRBV7-9 with TRBJ1-1, with D uncertain. The V end was cut by 0 bases, the J end by 1 base, with 6 bases between. CDR1 and CDR2 from the germline V gene are SEHNR and FQNEAQ (reference sequence). This CDR3 is built from 14 residues. The CDR3 protein is CASSLAAGNTEAFF. In nucleotides, the CDR3 is TGTGCCAGCAGCTTAGCGGCAGGGAACACTGAAGCTTTCTTT.

The CDR3 coding sequence is TGTGCCACCAGCGGCGGGACTAGCGGGGGCAATGAGCAGTTCTTC. This gives the protein CATSGGTSGGNEQFF. The chain combines TRBV15 with TRBJ2-1; 14 bases are shared with TRBD2. J gave up 6 bases and V 5 bases, and 3 bases lay outside the gene matches. The CDR3 extends over 15 amino acids. Germline V CDR1 and CDR2: LNHNV, YYDKDF (reference sequence).

CDR3 sequence: CASVLSRDRNTEAFF. Here the CDR3 DNA reads TGTGCCAGCGTCCTAAGCCGGGACAGAAACACTGAAGCTTTCTTT. This sequence joins TRBV18 and TRBJ1-1; 7 bases agree with TRBD1. This CDR3 region has 15 residues. Per the germline V gene, CDR1 is KGHSH and CDR2 is LQKENI. Trimming cost V 8 bases and J 2 bases; bases outside gene matches: 11.

The V call is TRBV4-3, the J call TRBJ2-5, with TRBD2 as a possible D gene (6 bases). CDR1 LGHNA and CDR2 YSLEER come from the germline V gene. The germline V and J ends were trimmed by 0 bases and 5 bases, with 13 bases remaining between them. This CDR3 region has 15 residues. As DNA, the CDR3 is TGCGCCAGCAGCCAAGATCCGGGGGATAGGGAGACCCAGTACTTC. It encodes CASSQDPGDRETQYF.

The chain has TRBV18 and TRBJ2-5, with D tentatively TRBD2 (6 bases). CDR3 length equals 12 residues. Germline lookup yields CDR1 KGHSH and CDR2 LQKENI. The V gene lost 6 bases and the J gene lost 7 bases, with 12 bases spanning the gap. The CDR3 is CASSGEVGTQYF. Here the CDR3 DNA reads TGTGCCAGCTCCGGGGAGGTTGGGACCCAGTACTTC.

This rearrangement joins TRBV11-2 to TRBJ2-3, with 9 bases identical to TRBD1. Germline assignment: CDR1 SGHAT and CDR2 FQNNGV. The CDR3 loop spans 15 amino acids. V shed 1 base and J 1 base; nucleotides not matched to a gene: 0. CDR3: CASSLGTGGTDTQYF. As DNA, the CDR3 is TGTGCCAGCAGCTTAGGGACAGGGGGCACAGATACGCAGTATTTT.

The V gene is TRBV27, the J gene TRBJ1-5; D remains unclear. V lost 2 bases and J lost 3, with 8 bases in between. The CDR3 consists of 14 residues. Germline CDR1 and CDR2: MNHEY and SMNVEV (reference sequence). CDR3 nucleotides: TGTGCCAGCAGTTTACGCGGGATCAATCAGCCCCAGCATTTT. Translation: CASSLRGINQPQHF.

The sample holds one count of this clone. This chain connects TRBV4-1 to TRBJ2-1; D is unclear. The CDR3 extends over 12 amino acids. Germline CDR1 MGHRA, CDR2 YSYEKL. V gave up 0 bases and J gave up 9 bases, with 6 bases separating them. CDR3: CASSQEFGEQFF. CDR3 nucleotides: TGCGCCAGCAGCCAAGAATTCGGTGAGCAGTTCTTC.

This clone was counted once. This rearrangement joins TRBV5-1 to TRBJ2-7; 14 bases fit TRBD2. Germline trimming cut 2 bases from V and 2 bases from J; bases unmatched to any gene: 6. Per germline, CDR1 SGHRS and CDR2 YFSETQ. The CDR3 totals 17 residues. DNA for the CDR3: TGCGCCAGCAGCTTCACCGGGACTAGCGGGGGAGCCTACGAGCAGTACTTC. The encoded protein is CASSFTGTSGGAYEQYF.

This sequence joins TRBV27 and TRBJ1-2; 12 bases fit TRBD1. The J segment lost 8 bases and the V segment lost 5 bases, leaving 6 bases of the junction unmatched. Germline CDR1 reads MNHEY; CDR2 reads SMNVEV (reference sequence). The CDR3 is 14 residues long. CDR3 DNA sequence: TGTGCCAGCAGTCGGGACAGGGGGCTTTCAGGCTACACCTTC. Protein sequence: CASSRDRGLSGYTF.

Relative to its sample, this clone is medium-sized. CDR3 coding DNA: TGTGCCAGCAGCTCGGGACAGGGCCGTGAAGCTTTCTTT. Protein product: CASSSGQGREAFF. The chain recombines TRBV13 with TRBJ1-1, with 9 nucleotides matching TRBD1. The V gene's germline CDR1 is PRHDT and CDR2 FYEKMQ (reference sequence). V lost 4 bases to trimming and J lost 7 bases; unmatched junction nucleotides: 4. The CDR3 consists of 13 residues.

The rearrangement links TRBV19 to TRBJ2-2, with TRBD1 matching over 8 bases. The ends lost 8 bases at V and 2 bases at J; junction bases unmatched: 7. CDR3 length equals 15 residues. Germline CDR1 and CDR2: LNHDA and SQIVND (reference sequence). The CDR3 DNA reads as TGTGCCAGTCAGCGCAGGGGGCGAAACACCGGGGAGCTGTTTTTT. As protein: CASQRRGRNTGELFF.

The chain joins TRBV4-1 to TRBJ2-2; TRBD2 matches 14 bases. From germline, CDR1 is MGHRA and CDR2 YSYEKL. The CDR3 totals 20 residues. The J segment lost 0 bases and the V segment lost 4 bases, leaving 10 bases of the junction unmatched. CDR3 protein: CASSLFAGTSGRSNTGELFF. DNA for the CDR3: TGCGCCAGCAGCCTTTTCGCCGGGACTAGCGGGAGATCGAACACCGGGGAGCTGTTTTTT.

The chain uses TRBV28 and TRBJ1-4; D possibly corresponds to TRBD1 (5 bases). Germline assignment: CDR1 MDHEN and CDR2 SYDVKM. Trimming took 8 bases from V and 7 from J, leaving 17 bases between them. CDR3 length: 14 residues. The CDR3 loop is CASCGADSPEKLFF. In DNA form, the CDR3 reads TGTGCCAGCTGCGGGGCAGACTCTCCTGAAAAACTGTTTTTT.

This clone was seen only once. This chain connects TRBV6-5 to TRBJ2-7, with D possibly matching TRBD2 (5 bases). The CDR3 is made up of 13 amino acids. Germline CDR1 reads MNHEY; CDR2 reads SVGAGI. The V gene lost 7 bases and the J gene lost 4 bases, with 14 bases spanning the gap. The CDR3 here is CASKEWGEYEQYF. The CDR3 DNA sequence: TGTGCCAGCAAGGAGTGGGGAGAATACGAGCAGTACTTC.

The chain couples TRBV6-1 to TRBJ1-5; 9 bases fit TRBD1. The CDR3 length is 16 residues. V shed 3 bases, J shed 4 bases, and the junction held 7 bases outside the gene matches. Per the germline V gene, CDR1 is MNHNS and CDR2 is SASEGT. CDR3 sequence (DNA): TGTGCCAGCAGTGAGGGACAGGGACCCGGGAATCAGCCCCAGCATTTT. Amino acid sequence: CASSEGQGPGNQPQHF.

The chain carries TRBV7-6 and TRBJ2-2, with no clear D. The germline V and J ends were trimmed by 6 bases and 1 base, with 15 bases remaining between them. Germline V gives CDR1 SGHVS, CDR2 FNYEAQ. This CDR3 comprises 16 residues. In DNA, the CDR3 is TGTGCCAGCAGTCCCCCCCCCTCCGGGAACACCGGGGAGCTGTTTTTT. Protein product: CASSPPPSGNTGELFF.

The sample holds a few counts of this clone. The rearrangement uses TRBV28 and TRBJ1-5, with D possibly being TRBD1 (5 bases). Germline V gives CDR1 MDHEN, CDR2 SYDVKM. V lost 3 bases and J lost 0, with 9 bases in between. This CDR3 spans 15 amino acids. The CDR3 nucleotides are TGTGCCAGCAGTTTGGGGGGATATAGCAATCAGCCCCAGCATTTT. Protein: CASSLGGYSNQPQHF.